This entry describes one T cell receptor (beta chain). Its antigen is unknown. No much larger clonotype is one base removed from it; base qualities were not supplied. The library relied on PCR. Sequencing was carried out with an Illumina HiSeq 2500. To normalize quantification of the TCRbeta repertoire, the TCR libraries were built with molecular barcoding that relied on unique molecular identifiers. The raw public data were reprocessed by TCRdb itself: fastp quality trimming at Q25, MiXCR clonotype calling, in-frame beta chains only. All rows with the same CDR3 protein become a single entry with the most common DNA and genes. For this sample the table gives fewer than 550,000 distinct CDR3 sequences, of which around 16% were detected only once. The ten largest clones add up to roughly 27% of the sample. From the cysteine through the phenylalanine, the CDR3 covers 15 amino acids. Only CDR3 DNA remains: 45 bases, in frame from the first base. According to the germline V gene, CDR1 reads SGHRS and CDR2 reads YFSETQ. The V end loses 4 bases and the J end loses 1 base, and a stretch of 12 bases separates them.

The treatment or condition label, read with the paper, signifies: allogeneic hematopoietic cell transplantation with graft depleted of TCRalphabeta T cells and CD19 B cells. The transplant recipients were children given TCRalphabeta/CD19-depleted allogeneic hematopoietic cell grafts. These data belong to a study of T-cell reconstitution after alpha-beta-depleted transplantation in children (dated by TCRdb to the mid-2010s). Turning to the overall study: Using TCR repertoire profiling, the study quantitatively followed how T-cell immune reconstitution unfolded in children after TCRalphabeta/CD19-depleted allogeneic hematopoietic cell transplantation. The full study reports these points: About two months after transplant, the apparently early recovery of alphabetaT-cell counts reportedly depended on just several hundred clones that had expanded rapidly and came from non-depleted graft cells. In some patients, the high TCRbeta diversity seen at day 60 was put down to recipient T cells and intrathymic progenitors that had survived conditioning. Over the following months the frequencies of hyperexpanded clones went down, and after one year T-cell counts and TCRbeta diversity were mostly credited to newly produced T cells.

The rearrangement combines TRBV5-1 with TRBJ2-4; the D gene remains uncertain. This material consisted of PBMCs, mostly from graft donor cells, taken 360 days after TCRalphabeta/CD19-depleted stem cell transplant. This receptor was identified in a boy less than two years old who had a stem cell transplant for Wiskott-Aldrich syndrome, so the T cells may come from the graft donor. In nucleotides, the sequence is TGCGCCAGCAGCGAGACGACTTTGGCCAAAAACATTCAGTACTTC. Its protein is CASSETTLAKNIQYF. Reference TRBV5-1 and TRBJ2-4 proteins supply the regions before and after the CDR3; the full variable domain is: KAGVTQTPRYLIKTRGQQVTLSCSPISGHRSVSWYQQTPGQGLQFLFEYFSETQRNKGNFPGRFSGRQFSNSRSEMNVSTLELGDSALYLCASSETTLAKNIQYFGAGTRLSVL.